These 27 T cell receptor beta chains came from one sample sequenced in a study of blood T cell repertoires in COVID-19. TCRdb's table, derived via immunoSEQ multiplex PCR, lists solely in-frame clones and lacks some. Of tens of thousands of clones listed, 90% are singletons. The material sequenced was peripheral blood. These receptors all stem from a man aged 50 or older with acute or convalescent COVID-19.

V is TRBV11-2 and J is TRBJ2-1; 9 nucleotides align to TRBD2. This CDR3 has 17 amino acids. With V trimmed by 4 bases and J by 5 bases, 12 bases remained unmatched. Germline V gene data show CDR1 as SGHAT and CDR2 as FQNNGV. The CDR3 coding sequence is TGTGCCAGCAGCTCCCGAGGTTGGCGGGAGGGTAACAATGAGCAGTTCTTC. Its translation is CASSSRGWREGNNEQFF.

This clone was counted only a few times. V usage is TRBV4-1 and J usage is TRBJ2-5; 7 nucleotides align to TRBD2. CDR1 and CDR2 from the germline V gene are MGHRA and YSYEKL. V was clipped by 1 base and J by 1 base; unmatched bases: 6. CDR3 size: 16 residues. The CDR3, as DNA: TGCGCCAGCAGCCAAGGTTGGACTAGGGTCCAAGAGACCCAGTACTTC. Protein sequence: CASSQGWTRVQETQYF.

V usage is TRBV7-9 and J usage is TRBJ2-1; no clear D gene. With 0 bases removed from V and 9 bases from J, the gap between germline ends came to 3 bases. Germline V gives CDR1 SEHNR, CDR2 FQNEAQ (reference sequence). The CDR3 spans 11 residues. CDR3 DNA: TGTGCCAGCAGCTTAGCTATTGAGCAGTTCTTC. Its translation is CASSLAIEQFF.

This clone was counted a few times. The CDR3 region has the DNA TGTGCCAGCAGCTTAGGCGACAGGGTGAACACTGAAGCTTTCTTT. Translation: CASSLGDRVNTEAFF. The chain couples TRBV11-2 to TRBJ1-1; 7 bases line up with TRBD1. V lost 1 base, J lost 0 bases, and 2 bases stayed unmatched. The CDR3 covers 15 residues. Germline V gene data show CDR1 as SGHAT and CDR2 as FQNNGV.

This clone was recorded only once. This chain links TRBV29-1 with TRBJ1-5; 10 bases are shared with TRBD1. Germline assignment: CDR1 SQVTM and CDR2 ANQGSEA. Trimming at V came to 7 bases and at J to 6 bases, leaving 9 bases not matched to a gene. The CDR3 totals 14 residues. CDR3: CSASGTGASQPQHF. Here the CDR3 DNA reads TGCAGCGCTAGTGGGACAGGGGCGTCTCAGCCCCAGCATTTT.

The chain couples TRBV7-8 to TRBJ2-7; D may be TRBD2 (6 bases). Trimming shortened V by 1 base and J by 2 bases, and 15 bases separated the two germline ends. This CDR3 spans 16 amino acids. Germline V gene data show CDR1 as SGHVS and CDR2 as FQNEAQ. Written as DNA, the CDR3 is TGTGCCAGCAGCTTAGTGGGACTGGGGAACACCTACGAGCAGTACTTC. Amino acids: CASSLVGLGNTYEQYF. Full variable domain (outside the CDR3, taken from reference TRBV7-8 and TRBJ2-7): GAGVSQSPRYKVAKRGQDVALRCDPISGHVSLFWYQQALGQGPEFLTYFQNEAQLDKSGLPSDRFFAERPEGSVSTLKIQRTQQEDSAVYLCASSLVGLGNTYEQYFGPGTRLTVT.

The rearrangement uses TRBV12-3 or TRBV12-4 and TRBJ1-2; 9 nucleotides agree with TRBD1. CDR3 length equals 13 residues. The V segment lost 6 bases and the J segment 8 bases; nucleotides outside the gene matches: 7. As DNA, the CDR3 is TGTGCCAGCAGAGGGACAGGGTTTGGCGGCTACACCTTC. Translation: CASRGTGFGGYTF.

The chain couples TRBV5-4 to TRBJ2-2; 7 nucleotides agree with TRBD2. The CDR3 has 15 residues. From germline, CDR1 is SGHNT and CDR2 YYREEE (reference sequence). Trimming removed 1 base from V and 4 bases from J; junction bases left unmatched: 4. CDR3 bases: TGTGCCAGCAGCTTGCGGGGGGTGAGCACCGGGGAGCTGTTTTTT. Its protein product is CASSLRGVSTGELFF.

This clone has a handful of counts. The genes are TRBV7-2 and TRBJ2-7; tentative D call: TRBD2 (7 bases). The V end lost 5 bases, the J end lost 3 bases, and 20 bases lay between the germline ends. CDR1 is SGHTA and CDR2 is FQGNSA in the germline V gene. The CDR3 loop spans 16 amino acids. CDR3 sequence reads: CASSQGRASGGYEQYF. The CDR3 bases are TGTGCCAGCAGCCAGGGGCGGGCTAGCGGAGGCTACGAGCAGTACTTC.

The chain's CDR3 is CASSQDVGLADYSEQYF. CDR3 nucleotide sequence: TGTGCCAGCAGCCAAGATGTAGGACTAGCGGATTACTCCGAGCAGTACTTC. This rearrangement joins TRBV14 to TRBJ2-7; 10 bases line up with TRBD2. In germline, CDR1 is SGHDN, CDR2 FVKESK. V shed 0 bases and J 6 bases; nucleotides not matched to a gene: 11. The CDR3 is made up of 17 amino acids.

The chain is built from TRBV6-4 and TRBJ2-7, with D perhaps matching TRBD2 (5 bases). The V and J ends lost 4 bases and 0 bases respectively, with 13 bases between them. The CDR3 sequence is 15 residues long. Germline V gene data show CDR1 as MRHNA and CDR2 as SNTAGT. The CDR3 coding sequence is TGTGCCAGCAGTGTGGAGGCATATAGCTCCTACGAGCAGTACTTC. Protein sequence: CASSVEAYSSYEQYF.

The chain carries TRBV2 and TRBJ2-2; 10 bases line up with TRBD1. The CDR3 length is 16 residues. After removal of 2 bases from V and 3 bases from J, the junction contained 3 bases not matched to a gene. Germline V gives CDR1 SNHLY, CDR2 FYNNEI. The CDR3 is CASSERGQGYTGELFF. For the CDR3, the DNA is TGTGCCAGCAGTGAAAGGGGACAGGGGTACACCGGGGAGCTGTTTTTT.

V gene TRBV5-1 combines with J gene TRBJ1-5, with 8 bases that match TRBD1. V gave up 4 bases and J gave up 7 bases; unmatched junction bases: 13. CDR1 is SGHRS and CDR2 is YFSETQ in the germline V gene. This CDR3 contains 16 residues. CDR3 nucleotides: TGCGCCAGCAGCGGCATCCGACAGGGGCATCGGCAGCCCCAGCATTTT. This gives the protein CASSGIRQGHRQPQHF.

As DNA, the CDR3 is TGTGCCAGCAGTTACTCGAACAGTATTGAAGCTTTCTTT. Its translation: CASSYSNSIEAFF. V is TRBV6-2 or TRBV6-3 and J is TRBJ1-1; D ambiguous. Per germline, CDR1 MNHEY and CDR2 SVGEGT. Trimming removed 0 bases at V and 7 bases at J, with 9 bases between. This CDR3 comprises 13 residues.

The chain uses TRBV6-4 and TRBJ1-6, with D possibly matching TRBD1 (6 bases). V dropped 2 bases and J dropped 10 bases, with 9 bases sitting between them. CDR3 length equals 13 residues. In germline, CDR1 is MRHNA, CDR2 SNTAGT. CDR3 bases: TGTGCCAGCAGTGACAGGGGGGGCTCACCCCTCCACTTT. It translates to CASSDRGGSPLHF.

The CDR3 sequence is CASSNGRDRVGYTF. As DNA, the CDR3 is TGTGCCAGCAGCAACGGTCGGGACAGGGTTGGCTACACCTTC. The genes are TRBV3-1 (or the pseudogene TRBV3-2) and TRBJ1-2; 9 positions match TRBD1. The germline CDR1 and CDR2 sequences are LGHDT and YNNKEL (reference sequence). V shed 5 bases and J 7 bases; nucleotides not matched to a gene: 8. The CDR3 loop spans 14 amino acids.

This sequence joins TRBV7-6 and TRBJ2-2; 8 bases agree with TRBD2. CDR1 is SGHVS and CDR2 is FNYEAQ in the germline V gene. This CDR3 is 15 amino acids long. V was clipped by 5 bases and J by 2 bases; unmatched bases: 4. The CDR3 here is CASSPTSVNTGELFF. DNA of the CDR3: TGTGCCAGCAGCCCGACTAGCGTCAACACCGGGGAGCTGTTTTTT.

This clone appeared a few times. The chain has TRBV5-1 and TRBJ2-7; 7 bases fit TRBD2. Germline V gene data show CDR1 as SGHRS and CDR2 as YFSETQ. CDR3 length: 17 residues. V lost 1 base to trimming and J lost 2 bases; unmatched junction nucleotides: 12. CDR3 sequence: CASSLILGGRTTYEQYF. CDR3 DNA: TGCGCCAGCAGCTTGATTCTTGGCGGGAGAACCACCTACGAGCAGTACTTC.

The rearrangement joins TRBV30 to TRBJ2-3, with a possible D match to TRBD1 (5 bases). The V end lost 2 bases, the J end lost 0 bases, and 15 bases lay between the germline ends. Per the germline V gene, CDR1 is GTSNPN and CDR2 is SVGIG (reference sequence). This CDR3 region has 16 residues. The CDR3 loop reads CAWSSPGQTSTDTQYF. The CDR3, as DNA: TGTGCCTGGAGTTCTCCAGGACAAACCAGCACAGATACGCAGTATTTT.

V gene TRBV9 combines with J gene TRBJ1-5; 8 nucleotides match TRBD1. The CDR3 covers 13 residues. J lost 5 bases, V lost 5 bases, and 3 bases had no gene match. Germline V gene data show CDR1 as SGDLS and CDR2 as YYNGEE. This chain's CDR3 is CASSGQGDQPQHF. The CDR3 DNA sequence: TGTGCCAGCAGTGGACAGGGCGATCAGCCCCAGCATTTT. Full variable domain (rest looked up from reference TRBV9 and TRBJ1-5): DSGVTQTPKHLITATGQRVTLRCSPRSGDLSVYWYQQSLDQGLQFLIQYYNGEERAKGNILERFSAQQFPDLHSELNLSSLELGDSALYFCASSGQGDQPQHFGDGTRLSIL.

The genes are TRBV27 and TRBJ2-1; D unclear. There are 14 residues in the CDR3. Germline lookup yields CDR1 MNHEY and CDR2 SMNVEV (reference sequence). V gave up 5 bases and J gave up 5 bases, with 13 bases separating them. The CDR3 here is CASSDRRHNNEQFF. The CDR3 nucleotides are TGTGCCAGCAGTGACCGACGACACAACAATGAGCAGTTCTTC.

This chain links TRBV5-4 with TRBJ1-1; D ambiguous. The V gene's germline CDR1 is SGHNT and CDR2 YYREEE (reference sequence). The V end was cut by 1 base, the J end by 3 bases, with 19 bases between. This CDR3 is 17 amino acids long. The CDR3 here is CASSLFTTPSVDTEAFF. For the CDR3, the DNA is TGTGCCAGCAGCTTGTTTACGACTCCTAGTGTGGACACTGAAGCTTTCTTT.

The count of this clone is one. The V gene is TRBV4-1, the J gene TRBJ2-2; 9 bases map to TRBD2. Germline CDR1 reads MGHRA; CDR2 reads YSYEKL. This CDR3 has 16 residues. Trimming removed 4 bases from V and 6 bases from J; junction bases left unmatched: 9. The CDR3 DNA is TGCGCCAGCAGCCGAGTAGCGGGAGAGGACCCCGGGGAGCTGTTTTTT. It translates to CASSRVAGEDPGELFF.

This chain uses TRBV4-3 with TRBJ1-4, with 7 bases identical to TRBD1. The V and J ends lost 4 bases and 0 bases, in that order; junction bases with no gene match: 5. The CDR3 covers 16 residues. Germline V gives CDR1 LGHNA, CDR2 YSLEER. This chain's CDR3 is CASSPRTGTTNEKLFF. CDR3 sequence (DNA): TGCGCCAGCAGCCCCCGGACAGGAACAACTAATGAAAAACTGTTTTTT.

This chain links TRBV24-1 with TRBJ2-3; D is perhaps TRBD2 (6 bases). This CDR3 is 17 amino acids long. The ends were cut back, 0 bases at V and 5 bases at J, with 17 bases in the middle. Germline loops: CDR1 KGHDR, CDR2 SFDVKD. CDR3 in DNA: TGTGCCACCAGTGATTTGCATTCAGGAGGGAAGGGAGATACGCAGTATTTT. Translating it yields CATSDLHSGGKGDTQYF.

The V call is TRBV21-1, the J call TRBJ2-1; the D segment call TRBD2 is taken from the table without a DNA check. TRBV21-1 corresponds to a pseudogene. The CDR3 has 17 amino acids. CDR3 region: CASSKAGTGGDNNEQFF. CDR3 nucleotide sequence: TGTGCCAGCAGCAAAGCAGGCACCGGGGGGGATAACAATGAGCAGTTCTTC.

This clone came up once. The CDR3 reads CASSLQAGQNYGYTF. As DNA, the CDR3 is TGCGCCAGCAGCTTGCAGGCAGGACAGAACTATGGCTACACCTTC. The V gene is TRBV5-1, the J gene TRBJ1-2, with D tentatively TRBD1 (6 bases). CDR3 length equals 15 residues. V was shortened by 1 base and J by 2 bases, with 12 bases between the two germline ends. Germline lookup yields CDR1 SGHRS and CDR2 YFSETQ. Drawing the rest from reference TRBV5-1 and TRBJ1-2, the complete variable domain is KAGVTQTPRYLIKTRGQQVTLSCSPISGHRSVSWYQQTPGQGLQFLFEYFSETQRNKGNFPGRFSGRQFSNSRSEMNVSTLELGDSALYLCASSLQAGQNYGYTFGSGTRLTVV.